This entry concerns a single T cell receptor (beta chain). Its specificity is not known. The data were obtained in a study of immune evolution from preneoplasia to lung adenocarcinoma. Overall study findings and caveats: Clonality was highest in normal lung, lower in later-stage lesions apparently.

Clones were read by immunoSEQ multiplex PCR, and TCRdb kept only the in-frame ones, dropping some. The sample consists of 15,000 to 20,000 clones, less than 90% of them appearing once. Patient tissue came from resections in Japan or China, 2014–2017. The CDR3 has 17 residues. Losses at the gene ends were 3 bases for V and 6 bases for J; bases not matched to a gene: 7. Looked up from germline, CDR1 is SGHNT and CDR2 is YENEEA. The sample taken for sequencing was FFPE invasive lung adenocarcinoma tissue. V and J are TRBV11-3 and TRBJ2-2; TRBD2 matches at 13 bases. The source is a person aged 70 to 85 with invasive lung adenocarcinoma. In DNA form, the CDR3 reads TGTGCCAGCAGCTTCGAAACTAGCGGGAGGGCTTCCGGGGAGCTGTTTTTT. Translated, it gives CASSFETSGRASGELFF.